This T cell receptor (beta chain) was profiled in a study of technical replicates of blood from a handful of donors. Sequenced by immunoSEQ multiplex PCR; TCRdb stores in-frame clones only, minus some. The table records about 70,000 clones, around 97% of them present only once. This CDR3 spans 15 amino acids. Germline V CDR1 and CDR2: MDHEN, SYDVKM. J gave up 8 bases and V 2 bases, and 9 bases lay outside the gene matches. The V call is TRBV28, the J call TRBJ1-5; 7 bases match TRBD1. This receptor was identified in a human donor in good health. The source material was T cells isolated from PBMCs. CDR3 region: CASSLNRGSIEPQHF. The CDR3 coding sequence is TGTGCCAGCAGTTTAAACAGGGGATCCATAGAGCCCCAGCATTTT.